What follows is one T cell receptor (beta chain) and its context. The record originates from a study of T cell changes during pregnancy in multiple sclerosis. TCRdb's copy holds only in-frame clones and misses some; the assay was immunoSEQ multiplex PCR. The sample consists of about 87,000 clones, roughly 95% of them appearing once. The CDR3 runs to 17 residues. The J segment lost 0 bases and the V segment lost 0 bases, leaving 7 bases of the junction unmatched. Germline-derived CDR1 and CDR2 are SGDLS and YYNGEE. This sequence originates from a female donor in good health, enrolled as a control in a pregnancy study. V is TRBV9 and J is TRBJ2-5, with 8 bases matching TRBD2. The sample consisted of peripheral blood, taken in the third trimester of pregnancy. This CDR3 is CASSVEASGSYQETQYF. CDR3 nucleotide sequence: TGTGCCAGCAGCGTAGAGGCGAGCGGGAGTTACCAAGAGACCCAGTACTTC.